The 22 T cell receptor beta chains below were found in one sample sequenced in a study of cytotoxic CD8 clonotypes in ibrutinib-treated CLL (dated by TCRdb to the early 2020s). The sample's time point label is to be understood as: about twelve months on ibrutinib. The library was built by means of the immunoSEQ multiplex PCR assay. TCRdb took this table from immuneACCESS and kept in-frame rearrangements with V and J called. Such tables lack part of the clones; where checked against another copy, unresolved V genes explain under half of the gap, and the rest is unexplained. This sample holds about 130,000 clones; 79% were observed only once. 9.5% to 15% of the sample comes from the top ten. This sample comprised PBMCs, obtained after 12 months of ibrutinib treatment. The receptors derive from a human donor with chronic lymphocytic leukemia.

The chain is built from TRBV19 and TRBJ2-1; no clear D. The V end was cut by 3 bases, the J end by 1 base, with 10 bases between. Germline V lookup: CDR1 LNHDA, CDR2 SQIVND (reference sequence). The CDR3 has 15 residues. The CDR3 DNA reads as TGTGCCAGTAGTATCGAATCCCAATCCTACAATGAGCAGTTCTTC. Its translation is CASSIESQSYNEQFF.

The V gene is TRBV10-3, the J gene TRBJ2-7; 7 nucleotides match TRBD1. V lost 4 bases and J lost 7; bases outside the gene matches: 4. This CDR3 is built from 12 residues. From germline, CDR1 is ENHRY and CDR2 SYGVKD. The CDR3, as DNA: TGTGCCATCAGTGTAAGGGGGCGAGAGCAGTACTTC. It encodes CAISVRGREQYF.

The chain combines TRBV7-9 with TRBJ2-2; the D is unclear. CDR1 SEHNR and CDR2 FQNEAQ come from the germline V gene (reference sequence). Trimming pared 4 bases from V and 0 bases from J, leaving 18 bases between. The CDR3 runs 18 residues. The DNA of the CDR3 is TGTGCCAGCAGCTCTTACTCCAGGCAGCCCGCGAACACCGGGGAGCTGTTTTTT. It codes for CASSSYSRQPANTGELFF.

The J gene is TRBJ2-7, the V gene TRBV10-3, with D possibly matching TRBD1 (6 bases). Trimming took off 5 bases at V and 3 bases at J, with 14 bases between the two ends. CDR3 length: 14 amino acids. Germline CDR1 reads ENHRY; CDR2 reads SYGVKD. CDR3 coding DNA: TGTGCCATCAGTACGGCCGGGACATTCTACGAGCAGTACTTC. As protein: CAISTAGTFYEQYF.

The chain links TRBV5-4 to TRBJ2-1; D remains unclear. The CDR3 spans 15 residues. V lost 2 bases, J lost 1 base, and 10 bases lay in between. Germline-derived CDR1 and CDR2 are SGHNT and YYREEE (reference sequence). CDR3 sequence reads: CASSFSTRSYNEQFF. CDR3 sequence (DNA): TGTGCCAGCAGCTTTTCGACTCGTTCCTACAATGAGCAGTTCTTC.

The gene calls are TRBV30 and TRBJ2-3; tentative D call: TRBD2 (6 bases). The germline gives CDR1 GTSNPN, CDR2 SVGIG (reference sequence). Trimming left V 0 bases short and J 0 bases short, with 13 bases between. This CDR3 is built from 16 residues. CDR3 in amino acids: CAWSVIAAASTDTQYF. The CDR3 DNA is TGTGCCTGGAGTGTTATAGCGGCGGCTAGCACAGATACGCAGTATTTT.

The CDR3 bases are TGTGCTAGTGGTTTCCTTGCGGGACTAGCGGGGACGTACCAAGAGACCCAGTACTTC. Translated, it gives CASGFLAGLAGTYQETQYF. The rearrangement uses TRBV12-5 and TRBJ2-5, with 13 positions matching TRBD2. The CDR3 is 19 residues long. The V gene's germline CDR1 is LGHNT and CDR2 FRNRAP. Losses at the gene ends were 3 bases for V and 0 bases for J; bases not matched to a gene: 10.

CDR3 sequence: CASSSDPGLLSLTDTQYF. The CDR3 coding sequence is TGTGCCAGCAGTTCAGATCCGGGACTACTTAGCCTCACAGATACGCAGTATTTT. The chain carries TRBV25-1 and TRBJ2-3; TRBD2 aligns across 7 bases. Germline CDR1 reads MGHDK; CDR2 reads SYGVNS. The V and J ends lost 5 bases and 2 bases, in that order; junction bases with no gene match: 16. The CDR3 is made up of 18 amino acids.

The chain joins TRBV18 to TRBJ2-6, with 8 nucleotides matching TRBD1. With 3 bases clipped from V and 0 bases from J, the junction kept 4 bases outside the gene matches. CDR1 and CDR2 from the germline V gene are KGHSH and LQKENI. The CDR3 runs to 17 residues. Here the CDR3 DNA reads TGTGCCAGCTCACCGGACAGGGCCAACTCTGGGGCCAACGTCCTGACTTTC. Translating it yields CASSPDRANSGANVLTF.

V and J are TRBV6-4 and TRBJ2-7, with TRBD2 as a possible D gene (6 bases). CDR1 is MRHNA, CDR2 SNTAGT, per germline. The CDR3 is 15 amino acids. V was trimmed by 6 bases and J by 5 bases, leaving 20 bases between them. This CDR3 is CASSPDFGGFHEQYF. The CDR3 bases are TGTGCCAGCAGCCCGGACTTTGGAGGGTTTCACGAGCAGTACTTC.

The chain uses TRBV5-6 and TRBJ1-1, with a possible D match to TRBD1 (6 bases). Germline V CDR1 and CDR2: SGHDT, YYEEEE. This CDR3 region has 15 residues. Trimming pared 5 bases from V and 4 bases from J, leaving 18 bases between. Here the CDR3 reads CASRTSMRGATEAFF. Here the CDR3 DNA reads TGTGCCAGCAGGACATCCATGCGGGGGGCCACTGAAGCTTTCTTT.

The V and J genes are TRBV6-1 and TRBJ2-3; 8 nucleotides agree with TRBD1. Germline lookup yields CDR1 MNHNS and CDR2 SASEGT. This CDR3 spans 15 amino acids. Trimming at V came to 3 bases and at J to 4 bases, leaving 6 bases not matched to a gene. The CDR3 spells CASSDRGRKPDTQYF. The CDR3 bases are TGTGCCAGCAGTGACAGGGGGCGGAAGCCAGATACGCAGTATTTT.

This chain connects TRBV18 to TRBJ2-7; 10 bases align to TRBD2. Germline CDR1 KGHSH, CDR2 LQKENI. V shed 2 bases, J shed 5 bases, and the junction held 0 bases outside the gene matches. This CDR3 is built from 13 residues. The CDR3 region has the DNA TGTGCCAGCTCACCAGGGACTAGCGACGAGCAGTACTTC. This sequence encodes CASSPGTSDEQYF.

The CDR3 spells CASSLGAQDFTYEQYF. Written as DNA, the CDR3 is TGCGCCAGCAGCTTGGGAGCCCAGGACTTCACGTACGAGCAGTACTTC. The V and J genes are TRBV5-1 and TRBJ2-7, with a weak D call TRBD2 (5 bases). Per the germline V gene, CDR1 is SGHRS and CDR2 is YFSETQ. The CDR3 length is 16 residues. Trimming took off 0 bases at V and 4 bases at J, with 17 bases between the two ends.

The chain couples TRBV15 to TRBJ2-7; 10 bases match TRBD2. This CDR3 region has 19 residues. Germline V lookup: CDR1 LNHNV, CDR2 YYDKDF (reference sequence). With V trimmed by 1 base and J by 2 bases, 14 bases remained unmatched. The DNA of the CDR3 is TGTGCCACCAGCAGAGGGGTTGGACCTAGCGGGGGAGCTCCCTACGAGCAGTACTTC. Its protein product is CATSRGVGPSGGAPYEQYF. Combining the CDR3 with reference TRBV15 and TRBJ2-7 gives the whole variable domain DAMVIQNPRYQVTQFGKPVTLSCSQTLNHNVMYWYQQKSSQAPKLLFHYYDKDFNNEADTPDNFQSRRPNTSFCFLDIRSPGLGDTAMYLCATSRGVGPSGGAPYEQYFGPGTRLTVT.

The chain has TRBV7-2 and TRBJ1-3, with TRBD1 matching over 10 bases. The germline CDR1 and CDR2 sequences are SGHTA and FQGNSA. The V and J ends lost 1 base and 3 bases, in that order; junction bases with no gene match: 3. The CDR3 sequence is 16 residues long. CDR3 DNA: TGTGCCAGCAGCTTAGAGACAGGGGGCAATGGAAACACCATATATTTT. Protein: CASSLETGGNGNTIYF.

The CDR3 nucleotides read TGTGCCAGCAGCGCTGGGGGACTAGCGGGAGGCCTAGGAACCTACGAGCAGTACTTC. It yields the protein CASSAGGLAGGLGTYEQYF. This chain connects TRBV11-2 to TRBJ2-7; 15 positions match TRBD2. Germline CDR1 SGHAT, CDR2 FQNNGV. The CDR3 consists of 19 residues. Trimming cost V 5 bases and J 2 bases; bases outside gene matches: 13.

The chain couples TRBV11-2 to TRBJ2-7; TRBD1 or TRBD2 may be the D gene (5 bases each). The CDR3 totals 17 residues. Germline CDR1 is SGHAT and CDR2 is FQNNGV. The germline V and J ends were trimmed by 5 bases and 1 base, with 21 bases remaining between them. As DNA, the CDR3 is TGTGCCAGCAGCGTATATGCAGGGAGCTCTATATCCTACGAGCAGTACTTC. Amino acid sequence: CASSVYAGSSISYEQYF.

J is TRBJ2-1 and V is TRBV7-9, with 9 positions matching TRBD2. V was clipped by 5 bases and J by 4 bases; unmatched bases: 6. The V gene's germline CDR1 is SEHNR and CDR2 FQNEAQ (reference sequence). The length of the CDR3 is 15 residues. The CDR3 DNA follows: TGTGCCAGCAGCCCAAGGCTAGCGGGGTACAATGAGCAGTTCTTC. This gives the protein CASSPRLAGYNEQFF.

The V call is TRBV4-2, the J call TRBJ1-1; weak D call: TRBD1 (5 bases). This CDR3 is 14 amino acids long. Trimming removed 0 bases from V and 7 bases from J, with 12 bases in between. The germline V gene encodes CDR1 LGHNA and CDR2 YNFKEQ. The CDR3 DNA is TGTGCCAGCAGCCAAGAGGGCAGGGTTGTTGAAGCTTTCTTT. Protein product: CASSQEGRVVEAFF.

The chain is built from TRBV4-1 and TRBJ2-1; 10 nucleotides match TRBD1. The V segment lost 4 bases and the J segment 7 bases; nucleotides outside the gene matches: 7. Germline V gives CDR1 MGHRA, CDR2 YSYEKL. This CDR3 region has 15 residues. CDR3 sequence reads: CASSPGQGKSNEQFF. In nucleotides, the CDR3 is TGCGCCAGCAGCCCGGGACAGGGGAAATCTAATGAGCAGTTCTTC.

V is TRBV19 and J is TRBJ1-5; weak D call: TRBD1 (5 bases). There are 15 residues in the CDR3. V was cut by 6 bases and J by 9 bases, with 21 bases left in between. Germline CDR1 LNHDA, CDR2 SQIVND (reference sequence). The CDR3, as DNA: TGTGCCAGTAGCCTCCGGGACGGAGTAATCTTGCCCCAGCATTTT. This sequence encodes CASSLRDGVILPQHF.